Presented here are 32 T cell receptor beta chains from one specimen sequenced in a study of cytomegalovirus exposure and HLA in healthy donors. TCRdb's copy holds only in-frame clones and misses some; the assay was immunoSEQ multiplex PCR. The table has some 130,000 clones, almost 85% seen once. Sequenced: PBMCs. These receptors all come from a woman aged 30 to 39 in good health and CMV-seronegative.

V usage is TRBV10-3 and J usage is TRBJ1-1; D call uncertain. Germline CDR1 is ENHRY and CDR2 is SYGVKD. V lost 8 bases, J lost 1 base, and 17 bases lay in between. CDR3 length: 15 amino acids. CDR3 DNA: TGTGCCATCTCCTTCGGTAGACACACGAACACTGAAGCTTTCTTT. As protein: CAISFGRHTNTEAFF.

J is TRBJ2-7 and V is TRBV5-1, with D possibly TRBD2 on 5 matching bases. V was pared by 3 bases and J by 0 bases, with 16 bases between. This CDR3 is 16 amino acids long. Germline V lookup: CDR1 SGHRS, CDR2 YFSETQ. CDR3 region: CASSSSTSGLSYEQYF. The DNA of the CDR3 is TGCGCCAGCAGCTCGTCGACGAGCGGCCTCTCCTACGAGCAGTACTTC.

The chain combines TRBV7-6 with TRBJ2-7, with 10 positions matching TRBD1. V trimming: 2 bases; J trimming: 0 bases; junction bases outside the gene matches: 7. The CDR3 runs 17 residues. Germline-derived CDR1 and CDR2 are SGHVS and FNYEAQ. The CDR3 DNA sequence: TGTGCCAGCAGCTTATCCGGGACAGGGGTTAGCTCCTACGAGCAGTACTTC. Amino acid sequence: CASSLSGTGVSSYEQYF.

CDR3: CASSYGGALNSPLHF. CDR3 DNA sequence: TGTGCCAGCAGCTACGGGGGGGCCCTCAATTCACCCCTCCACTTT. The J gene is TRBJ1-6, the V gene TRBV6-6; D may be TRBD1 (6 bases). The CDR3 contains 15 residues. Looked up from germline, CDR1 is MNHNY and CDR2 is SVGAGI (reference sequence). V was pared by 6 bases and J by 7 bases, with 16 bases between.

The gene calls are TRBV12-2 and TRBJ1-5; the tabulated D call, TRBD1, remains unverified against the DNA. TRBV12-2 is noted as a pseudogene. The CDR3 has 18 residues. The CDR3 protein is CASRLQSPGTGVNQPQHF. DNA of the CDR3: TGTGCAAGTCGCTTACAGAGTCCGGGGACAGGGGTAAATCAGCCCCAGCATTTT.

J is TRBJ2-7 and V is TRBV28, with a tentative D call TRBD1 (5 bases). CDR3 length equals 15 residues. Germline V gene sequence: CDR1 MDHEN, CDR2 SYDVKM. Between the trimmed V and J ends, which lost 3 bases and 1 base, there was a span of 13 bases. The CDR3 nucleotides read TGTGCCAGCAGTTTCGTAGGGCAGGGATCCTACGAGCAGTACTTC. Encoded protein: CASSFVGQGSYEQYF.

This clone appeared a single time. The chain links TRBV11-3 to TRBJ2-3; D perhaps matches TRBD2 (7 bases). V dropped 5 bases and J dropped 5 bases, with 11 bases sitting between them. The CDR3 length is 13 residues. Per germline, CDR1 SGHNT and CDR2 YENEEA. CDR3 nucleotide sequence: TGTGCCAGCAGCGGGGGGGCCGTAGATACGCAGTATTTT. Translating gives CASSGGAVDTQYF.

The chain has TRBV7-9 and TRBJ2-7, with 10 bases fitting TRBD2. The CDR3 runs to 14 residues. The junction had 2 bases not matched to a gene; V was cut back by 4 bases and J by 2 bases. Germline V gene sequence: CDR1 SEHNR, CDR2 FQNEAQ (reference sequence). CDR3 sequence (DNA): TGTGCCAGCAGCTCCACTAGCGGGGCCTACGAGCAGTACTTC. Protein sequence: CASSSTSGAYEQYF.

This clone was found once. The chain uses TRBV2 and TRBJ2-7; D is possibly TRBD2 (6 bases). The CDR3 loop spans 13 amino acids. Trimming pared 7 bases from V and 2 bases from J, leaving 12 bases between. Looked up from germline, CDR1 is SNHLY and CDR2 is FYNNEI. Written as DNA, the CDR3 is TGTGCCAGCAAAAATAGCGGCGCCTACGAGCAGTACTTC. Its translation: CASKNSGAYEQYF.

V usage is TRBV10-3 and J usage is TRBJ2-5; 7 bases fit TRBD1. The CDR3 extends over 12 amino acids. Germline V gene lookup returns CDR1 ENHRY and CDR2 SYGVKD. V lost 10 bases, J lost 5 bases, and 7 bases stayed unmatched. DNA for the CDR3: TGTGCCACCTCGACAGGGCAGGAGACCCAGTACTTC. This codes for CATSTGQETQYF.

The genes are TRBV6-1 and TRBJ2-1, with D perhaps matching TRBD2 (5 bases). Germline V gene sequence: CDR1 MNHNS, CDR2 SASEGT. The CDR3 extends over 15 amino acids. V was cut by 2 bases and J by 5 bases, with 13 bases left in between. The DNA for the CDR3 is TGTGCCAGCAGTGAATGGGGAGAGAGAGACAATGAGCAGTTCTTC. As protein: CASSEWGERDNEQFF.

The chain links TRBV10-1 to TRBJ1-6; TRBD1 matches at 8 bases. This CDR3 spans 15 amino acids. V was pared by 3 bases and J by 8 bases, with 6 bases of the junction left unmatched. Germline V CDR1 and CDR2: WNHNN, SYGVQD (reference sequence). CDR3 in amino acids: CASSDQGAEDSPLHF. For the CDR3, the DNA is TGCGCCAGCAGTGACCAGGGGGCCGAGGATTCACCCCTCCACTTT.

This clone was seen only once. The rearrangement joins TRBV6-1 to TRBJ1-3; 8 bases fit TRBD1. V lost 6 bases, J lost 8 bases, and 24 bases stayed unmatched. CDR3 length: 19 amino acids. Germline-derived CDR1 and CDR2 are MNHNS and SASEGT. The CDR3 DNA sequence: TGTGCCAGCAGCGAAATCATTTTTGGGACAGGTAGAGGCCTTGACACCATATATTTT. It is translated as CASSEIIFGTGRGLDTIYF.

This clone was recorded once. This chain uses TRBV19 with TRBJ2-7, with D perhaps TRBD1 (5 bases). Trimming shortened V by 1 base and J by 2 bases, and 12 bases separated the two germline ends. CDR3 length equals 15 residues. In germline, CDR1 is LNHDA, CDR2 SQIVND (reference sequence). In nucleotides, the CDR3 is TGTGCCAGTAGTATAGGGTCAGGGATCCCCTACGAGCAGTACTTC. The encoded protein is CASSIGSGIPYEQYF.

The chain is built from TRBV7-9 and TRBJ2-1, with 10 positions matching TRBD2. The CDR3 has 15 amino acids. The trim removed 3 bases at V and 9 bases at J, leaving 8 bases unmatched. Per the germline V gene, CDR1 is SEHNR and CDR2 is FQNEAQ (reference sequence). CDR3 in amino acids: CASSFMLAGVSEQFF. The CDR3 region has the DNA TGTGCCAGCAGCTTTATGCTAGCGGGGGTGAGTGAGCAGTTCTTC.

This clone was seen a few times. The gene calls are TRBV6-1 and TRBJ1-2, with no clear D. Per the germline V gene, CDR1 is MNHNS and CDR2 is SASEGT. V was pared by 3 bases and J by 3 bases, with 8 bases between. This CDR3 region has 13 residues. DNA of the CDR3: TGTGCCAGCAGTGAGTCGCCGGACTATGGCTACACCTTC. Its protein product is CASSESPDYGYTF.

The chain has TRBV5-6 and TRBJ1-4; the D gene is possibly TRBD1 (6 bases). The CDR3 is 14 residues long. The ends were cut back, 1 base at V and 8 bases at J, with 12 bases in the middle. Germline lookup yields CDR1 SGHDT and CDR2 YYEEEE. The CDR3 DNA reads as TGTGCCAGCAGCTTGAATCAGGGACAAGAAAAACTGTTTTTT. Encoded protein: CASSLNQGQEKLFF.

The chain carries TRBV27 and TRBJ1-5; D remains ambiguous. The CDR3 has 15 residues. Germline values: CDR1 MNHEY, CDR2 SMNVEV (reference sequence). V lost 6 bases, J lost 0 bases, and 12 bases lay in between. This CDR3 reads CASSLRVDSNQPQHF. In DNA, the CDR3 is TGTGCCAGCAGCCTGAGGGTAGATAGCAATCAGCCCCAGCATTTT.

The chain employs TRBV10-1 and TRBJ2-2; D is undetermined. V was cut by 2 bases and J by 0 bases, with 4 bases left in between. Germline loops: CDR1 WNHNN, CDR2 SYGVQD (reference sequence). This CDR3 is built from 14 residues. CDR3 sequence: CASSEGPNTGELFF. CDR3 coding DNA: TGCGCCAGCAGTGAGGGCCCGAACACCGGGGAGCTGTTTTTT.

In the case of this clone: This sample includes further DNA sequences coding for the same CDR3. This rearrangement joins TRBV7-3 to TRBJ2-1; the match to TRBD1 covers 7 bases. CDR3 length: 15 residues. Looked up from germline, CDR1 is SGHTA and CDR2 is FQGTGA. Trimming removed 2 bases from V and 2 bases from J; junction bases left unmatched: 3. The CDR3 loop is CASSLVRGPYNEQFF. CDR3 bases: TGTGCCAGCAGCTTAGTAAGGGGGCCCTACAATGAGCAGTTCTTC.

CDR3 nucleotide sequence: TGTGCCAGCAGCTGGGACTCTCGTGCCTCTGGGGCCAACGTCCTGACTTTC. It yields the protein CASSWDSRASGANVLTF. The chain has TRBV5-6 and TRBJ2-6; a weak D match, TRBD2 (6 bases). The ends were cut back, 3 bases at V and 0 bases at J, with 13 bases in the middle. Germline V gene sequence: CDR1 SGHDT, CDR2 YYEEEE. This CDR3 has 17 amino acids.

The CDR3 loop is CASSMRQGALGTEAFF. The CDR3, as DNA: TGTGCCAGCAGTATGCGACAGGGGGCGCTGGGAACTGAAGCTTTCTTT. The rearrangement uses TRBV27 and TRBJ1-1, with TRBD1 matching over 10 bases. This CDR3 region has 16 residues. Looked up from germline, CDR1 is MNHEY and CDR2 is SMNVEV (reference sequence). Trimming at V came to 5 bases and at J to 5 bases, leaving 11 bases not matched to a gene.

CDR3 residues: CASGRGGRDEQFF. The CDR3 bases are TGTGCTAGTGGCCGCGGGGGCAGGGATGAGCAGTTCTTC. The gene calls are TRBV12-5 and TRBJ2-1, with D maybe TRBD2 (7 bases). The CDR3 runs to 13 residues. The germline V gene has CDR1 LGHNT and CDR2 FRNRAP. V shed 6 bases and J shed 8 bases, with 14 bases lying between them.

The chain employs TRBV29-1 and TRBJ2-1; 12 nucleotides agree with TRBD2. V lost 6 bases and J lost 10; bases outside the gene matches: 13. Germline loops: CDR1 SQVTM, CDR2 ANQGSEA. The CDR3 extends over 15 amino acids. The CDR3 region is CSVSTSGGPAGEQFF. The CDR3 nucleotides read TGCAGCGTGTCAACTAGCGGGGGGCCGGCAGGCGAGCAGTTCTTC.

This clone was seen only a few times. The chain links TRBV2 to TRBJ1-3; perhaps TRBD1 as D (6 bases). The CDR3 extends over 15 amino acids. Germline V gene sequence: CDR1 SNHLY, CDR2 FYNNEI. Trimming left V 6 bases short and J 0 bases short, with 12 bases between. CDR3 sequence: CASRAGVFSGNTIYF. The CDR3 DNA is TGTGCCAGCAGGGCAGGGGTTTTCTCTGGAAACACCATATATTTT.

This clone has a single count. The V gene is TRBV7-2, the J gene TRBJ1-2; D gene uncertain. The CDR3 has 14 residues. The V end lost 5 bases, the J end lost 0 bases, and 10 bases lay between the germline ends. CDR1 is SGHTA and CDR2 is FQGNSA in the germline V gene. The DNA of the CDR3 is TGTGCCAGCAGCCACTTCGTGGCTAACTATGGCTACACCTTC. Protein product: CASSHFVANYGYTF.

The V and J genes are TRBV5-1 and TRBJ2-7; a weak D match, TRBD1 (6 bases). Trimming left V 3 bases short and J 2 bases short, with 12 bases between. CDR1 is SGHRS and CDR2 is YFSETQ in the germline V gene. The CDR3 sequence is 14 residues long. The CDR3 loop is CASSWTVPTYEQYF. DNA of the CDR3: TGCGCCAGCAGCTGGACAGTTCCAACCTACGAGCAGTACTTC. Combining the CDR3 with reference TRBV5-1 and TRBJ2-7 gives the whole variable domain KAGVTQTPRYLIKTRGQQVTLSCSPISGHRSVSWYQQTPGQGLQFLFEYFSETQRNKGNFPGRFSGRQFSNSRSEMNVSTLELGDSALYLCASSWTVPTYEQYFGPGTRLTVT.

The rearrangement links TRBV7-9 to TRBJ1-4; D gene ambiguous. Germline V gene sequence: CDR1 SEHNR, CDR2 FQNEAQ (reference sequence). The CDR3 has 15 residues. V shed 5 bases and J shed 5 bases, with 15 bases lying between them. The CDR3 sequence is CASSPHSGQNEKLFF. CDR3 nucleotides: TGTGCCAGCAGCCCCCACTCTGGTCAAAATGAAAAACTGTTTTTT.

This chain connects TRBV13 to TRBJ2-7; D uncertain. Trimming took off 2 bases at V and 3 bases at J, with 14 bases between the two ends. Germline V gene sequence: CDR1 PRHDT, CDR2 FYEKMQ (reference sequence). This CDR3 is 15 amino acids long. CDR3 region: CASSLMAVGVYEQYF. CDR3 DNA sequence: TGTGCCAGCAGCTTAATGGCGGTCGGCGTCTACGAGCAGTACTTC.

The CDR3 nucleotides read TGTGCCAGCAGCTTGGCAGGGGGTCGACCCGGCCAGCATTTT. Translating gives CASSLAGGRPGQHF. V gene TRBV5-5 combines with J gene TRBJ1-5, with 7 bases aligning to TRBD1. After removal of 0 bases from V and 12 bases from J, the junction contained 9 bases not matched to a gene. CDR1 is SGHKS, CDR2 YYEKEE, per germline (reference sequence). CDR3 length: 14 residues.

This chain joins TRBV9 and TRBJ1-6; D is ambiguous. Trimming removed 0 bases at V and 1 base at J, with 2 bases between. Germline values: CDR1 SGDLS, CDR2 YYNGEE. The CDR3 has 14 residues. The CDR3 DNA reads TGTGCCAGCAGCGTAGCGTCCTATAATTCACCCCTCCACTTT. Translation gives CASSVASYNSPLHF.

The chain employs TRBV5-6 and TRBJ1-4; unclear D gene. There are 14 residues in the CDR3. Trimming cost V 0 bases and J 3 bases, with 6 bases left between them. The germline V gene has CDR1 SGHDT and CDR2 YYEEEE. The CDR3 region is CASSLGVPNEKLFF. DNA of the CDR3: TGTGCCAGCAGCTTGGGAGTTCCTAATGAAAAACTGTTTTTT. The variable domain in full, completed from reference TRBV5-6 and TRBJ1-4, reads DAGVTQSPTHLIKTRGQQVTLRCSPKSGHDTVSWYQQALGQGPQFIFQYYEEEERQRGNFPDRFSGHQFPNYSSELNVNALLLGDSALYLCASSLGVPNEKLFFGSGTQLSVL.